Below, 13 T cell receptor beta chains from the same sample are listed, as sequenced in a study of response to subunit inactivated influenza vaccine. TCRdb ran MiXCR on the RT-PCR reads and lists one entry per CDR3 protein. The sample includes some 480,000 distinct CDR3 sequences, 9.5% to 13% seen only once; the top ten take approximately 12%. This sample comprised PBMCs from blood, obtained 40 to 50 days after vaccination. Receptor source: a man aged 50-59 years who received an inactivated influenza vaccine.

Ten or more counts support this clonotype. The rearrangement links TRBV12-3 or TRBV12-4 to TRBJ2-7, with D uncertain. The CDR3 loop spans 12 amino acids. The V and J ends lost 2 bases and 4 bases respectively, with 6 bases between them. The CDR3 nucleotides are TGTGCCAGCAGTTTATCGGAGTACGAGCAGTACTTC. This codes for CASSLSEYEQYF.

The genes are TRBV29-1 and TRBJ2-3; TRBD2 might be the D (8 bases). Trimming stripped 6 bases from V and 7 bases from J, with 20 bases between. The CDR3 is made up of 14 amino acids. Per the germline V gene, CDR1 is SQVTM and CDR2 is ANQGSEA. The CDR3 reads CSVTGLVRGHTQYF. CDR3 DNA: TGCAGCGTGACGGGACTAGTGAGGGGGCATACGCAGTATTTT.

This chain uses TRBV28 with TRBJ2-3, with D unresolved. The length of the CDR3 is 12 residues. Trimming removed 0 bases at V and 7 bases at J, with 5 bases between. Germline CDR1 and CDR2: MDHEN and SYDVKM. This CDR3 reads CASSLWRNTQYF. In DNA form, the CDR3 reads TGTGCCAGCAGTTTATGGCGGAATACGCAGTATTTT.

This clonotype has at least ten counts. This chain links TRBV5-1 with TRBJ2-2; D is uncertain. V dropped 7 bases and J dropped 0 bases, with 10 bases sitting between them. The CDR3 spans 14 residues. Germline CDR1 reads SGHRS; CDR2 reads YFSETQ. CDR3 sequence: CASRLRPNTGELFF. The CDR3, as DNA: TGCGCCAGCCGTCTCCGTCCGAACACCGGGGAGCTGTTTTTT. Complete variable domain (other parts from reference TRBV5-1 and TRBJ2-2): KAGVTQTPRYLIKTRGQQVTLSCSPISGHRSVSWYQQTPGQGLQFLFEYFSETQRNKGNFPGRFSGRQFSNSRSEMNVSTLELGDSALYLCASRLRPNTGELFFGEGSRLTVL.

This chain connects TRBV20-1 to TRBJ1-5; no clear D gene. The V gene's germline CDR1 is DFQATT and CDR2 SNEGSKA (reference sequence). V shed 2 bases and J shed 9 bases, with 17 bases lying between them. The CDR3 is 14 residues long. CDR3 loop: CSARSSGRSGPQHF. CDR3 in DNA: TGCAGTGCTAGAAGTTCGGGGAGGTCGGGGCCCCAGCATTTT.

V gene TRBV4-3 combines with J gene TRBJ2-1; D tentatively reads TRBD1 or TRBD2 (5 bases each). The germline V and J ends were trimmed by 1 base and 0 bases, with 16 bases remaining between them. CDR1 is LGHNA and CDR2 is YSLEER in the germline V gene. The CDR3 length is 18 residues. The CDR3 DNA follows: TGCGCCAGCAGCCAAGCCAGGGACCCGTTGAGCTCCTACAATGAGCAGTTCTTC. This encodes CASSQARDPLSSYNEQFF.

As regards this clonotype: One end of the junction does not line up with germline, which may come from a read error. The J gene is TRBJ2-5, the V gene TRBV7-7, with D possibly TRBD2 on 7 matching bases. Germline V lookup: CDR1 SSHAT, CDR2 FNYEAQ (reference sequence). The CDR3 extends over 17 amino acids. The CDR3 sequence is CASSLAGGPPSQETQYF. In DNA form, the CDR3 reads TGTGCTAGCAGCTTGGCCGGGGGGCCTCCCTCCCAAGAGACCCAGTACTTC.

The chain is built from TRBV7-9 and TRBJ2-2, with 10 bases that match TRBD1. The V and J ends lost 3 bases and 1 base, in that order; junction bases with no gene match: 5. This CDR3 contains 17 residues. Germline assignment: CDR1 SEHNR and CDR2 FQNEAQ (reference sequence). This CDR3 is CASSLGQGLLNTGELFF. In DNA, the CDR3 is TGTGCCAGCAGCTTGGGACAGGGGCTTTTGAACACCGGGGAGCTGTTTTTT.

The rearrangement uses TRBV6-5 and TRBJ1-6; D not resolved. Trimming took off 2 bases at V and 10 bases at J, with 12 bases between the two ends. The V gene's germline CDR1 is MNHEY and CDR2 SVGAGI. CDR3 length: 14 amino acids. CDR3 sequence: CASSYRPDGSPLHF. The DNA for the CDR3 is TGTGCCAGCAGTTACCGCCCCGACGGGTCACCCCTCCACTTT.

This clonotype was seen only a few times. The V gene is TRBV11-2, the J gene TRBJ2-7; TRBD2 is a possible D gene (5 bases). Germline CDR1 reads SGHAT; CDR2 reads FQNNGV. The V end lost 3 bases, the J end lost 1 base, and 13 bases lay between the germline ends. This CDR3 contains 15 residues. The CDR3 loop is CASSLLRGKSYEQYF. The CDR3 DNA is TGTGCCAGCAGCTTGCTCCGGGGAAAGTCCTACGAGCAGTACTTC. The whole variable domain, filled in from reference TRBV11-2 and TRBJ2-7, reads EAGVAQSPRYKIIEKRQSVAFWCNPISGHATLYWYQQILGQGPKLLIQFQNNGVVDDSQLPKDRFSAERLKGVDSTLKIQPAKLEDSAVYLCASSLLRGKSYEQYFGPGTRLTVT.

This clonotype was detected many times. The chain has TRBV29-1 and TRBJ1-1; D is unclear. CDR1 is SQVTM, CDR2 ANQGSEA, per germline. The CDR3 length is 11 residues. The V gene lost 5 bases and the J gene lost 1 base, with 5 bases spanning the gap. CDR3 coding DNA: TGCAGCGTTAACAAGAACACTGAAGCTTTCTTT. Its protein product is CSVNKNTEAFF.

This clonotype was observed a handful of times. The CDR3 reads CASSYTSGGAYNEQFF. DNA of the CDR3: TGCGCCAGCAGCTACACTAGCGGGGGGGCCTACAATGAGCAGTTCTTC. The chain joins TRBV5-1 to TRBJ2-1; 13 nucleotides match TRBD2. The V and J ends lost 3 bases and 2 bases, in that order; junction bases with no gene match: 2. Per germline, CDR1 SGHRS and CDR2 YFSETQ. The CDR3 loop spans 16 amino acids. The full variable domain, with the rest looked up from reference TRBV5-1 and TRBJ2-1, is KAGVTQTPRYLIKTRGQQVTLSCSPISGHRSVSWYQQTPGQGLQFLFEYFSETQRNKGNFPGRFSGRQFSNSRSEMNVSTLELGDSALYLCASSYTSGGAYNEQFFGPGTRLTVL.

This clonotype was seen at least ten times. Its ends do not fully match the called genes, so a read error is possible. The CDR3 coding sequence is TGTGCCAGCAGAGAAGGAGGACAAGAGACCCAGTACTTC. This translates into CASREGGQETQYF. The rearrangement joins TRBV6-1 to TRBJ2-5; D possibly corresponds to TRBD2 (5 bases). The germline gives CDR1 MNHNS, CDR2 SASEGT. The CDR3 has 13 residues.